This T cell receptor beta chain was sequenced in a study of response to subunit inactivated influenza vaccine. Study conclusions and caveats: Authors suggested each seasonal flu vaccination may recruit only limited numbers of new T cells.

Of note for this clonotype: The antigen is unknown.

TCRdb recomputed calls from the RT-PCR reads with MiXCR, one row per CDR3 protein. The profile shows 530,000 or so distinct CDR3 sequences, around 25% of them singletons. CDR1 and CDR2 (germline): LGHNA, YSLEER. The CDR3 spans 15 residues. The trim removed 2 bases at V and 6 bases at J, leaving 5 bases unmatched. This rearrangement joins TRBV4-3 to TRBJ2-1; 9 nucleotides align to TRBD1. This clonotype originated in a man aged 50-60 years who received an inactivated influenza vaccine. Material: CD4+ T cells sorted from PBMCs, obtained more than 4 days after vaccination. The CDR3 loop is CASSQPGQGGNEQFF. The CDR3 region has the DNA TGCGCCAGCAGCCAACCGGGACAGGGAGGCAATGAGCAGTTCTTC.